This is a list of T cell receptor beta chains from one sample in a study of graft-versus-host responses after intestinal transplantation. These receptors are not linked to any known antigen. TCRdb's copy holds only in-frame clones and misses some; the assay was immunoSEQ multiplex PCR. Among tens of thousands of clones listed, about 93% were seen once. Sequenced here: unstimulated CD8+ T cells sorted from spleen or lymph node cells, sampled before intestinal transplant. Receptor source: a human donor who received an intestinal transplant. The CDR3 runs from the conserved cysteine through the conserved F or W. A D gene is named only where the DNA matches it firmly. The size of a clone is reported for some rows only, either as once, few or many, or as a class for expanded clones.

CDR3: CASSLGTGGGYTF; DNA: TGTGCCAGCAGCTTGGGGACAGGGGGGGGCTACACCTTC; size: .; J: TRBJ1-2; D: TRBD1; V: TRBV7-9
CDR3: CASSQPGQVIYGYTF; DNA: TGCGCCAGCAGCCAACCGGGACAGGTTATCTATGGCTACACCTTC; size: .; J: TRBJ1-2; D: TRBD1; V: TRBV4-3
CDR3: CASSLAGPGNTIYF; DNA: TGTGCCAGCAGTCTTGCAGGGCCTGGAAACACCATATATTTT; size: .; J: TRBJ1-3; D: .; V: TRBV27
CDR3: CASSQRPAGFAYEQYF; DNA: TGTGCCAGCAGCCAACGGCCCGCGGGGTTTGCCTACGAGCAGTACTTC; size: .; J: TRBJ2-7; D: .; V: TRBV7-2
CDR3: CASRRDVRVRTYEQYF; DNA: TGTGCCAGCAGGCGAGATGTGAGGGTGAGAACCTACGAGCAGTACTTC; size: .; J: TRBJ2-7; D: .; V: TRBV11-2
CDR3: CASSVDFGSYEQYF; DNA: TGTGCCAGCAGCGTAGACTTCGGGTCCTACGAGCAGTACTTC; size: .; J: TRBJ2-7; D: .; V: TRBV9
CDR3: CASSYRTGRETQYF; DNA: TGTGCCAGCAGCTATAGGACAGGGAGGGAGACCCAGTACTTC; size: .; J: TRBJ2-5; D: TRBD1; V: TRBV5-8
CDR3: CASSEGGGQPQHF; DNA: TGCGCCAGCAGTGAAGGGGGTGGTCAGCCCCAGCATTTT; size: few; J: TRBJ1-5; D: .; V: TRBV10-2
CDR3: CASSLRAGTSYEQYF; DNA: TGTGCCAGCAGCTTAAGAGCGGGGACCTCCTACGAGCAGTACTTC; size: .; J: TRBJ2-7; D: TRBD2; V: TRBV7-2
CDR3: CASSTQGAAQPQHF; DNA: TGTGCCAGTAGTACACAGGGGGCGGCTCAGCCCCAGCATTTT; size: .; J: TRBJ1-5; D: TRBD1; V: TRBV19
CDR3: CASSQSKDRDAGELFF; DNA: TGCGCCAGCAGTCAATCTAAGGACAGGGACGCCGGGGAGCTGTTTTTT; size: once; J: TRBJ2-2; D: TRBD1; V: TRBV23-1
CDR3: CASSLKGGAGLPYEQYF; DNA: TGTGCCAGCAGCTTAAAGGGAGGGGCAGGGCTCCCCTACGAGCAGTACTTC; size: .; J: TRBJ2-7; D: TRBD2; V: TRBV7-2
CDR3: CASRRPDRENEQFF; DNA: TGTGCCAGCAGACGTCCCGACAGGGAGAATGAGCAGTTCTTC; size: .; J: TRBJ2-1; D: TRBD1; V: TRBV6-5
CDR3: CASCEVPAGGTGELFF; DNA: TGCGCCAGCTGCGAGGTTCCGGCGGGGGGAACCGGGGAGCTGTTTTTT; size: .; J: TRBJ2-2; D: TRBD2; V: TRBV10-2
CDR3: CASSLGPGTVNQPQHF; DNA: TGTGCCAGCAGCTTGGGGCCCGGGACAGTCAATCAGCCCCAGCATTTT; size: .; J: TRBJ1-5; D: TRBD1; V: TRBV5-5
CDR3: CASSNGVNTEAFF; DNA: TGCGCCAGCAGTAACGGGGTGAACACTGAAGCTTTCTTT; size: .; J: TRBJ1-1; D: .; V: TRBV10-1
CDR3: CAWRSLLAVSPDTQYF; DNA: TGTGCCTGGAGGTCCCTTCTGGCGGTTAGCCCAGATACGCAGTATTTT; size: .; J: TRBJ2-3; D: .; V: TRBV30
CDR3: CASSFTGGADTEAFF; DNA: TGTGCCAGCAGCTTTACAGGGGGCGCGGACACTGAAGCTTTCTTT; size: .; J: TRBJ1-1; D: TRBD1; V: TRBV7-9
CDR3: CSASWSDEQYF; DNA: TGCAGTGCTAGTTGGTCGGACGAGCAGTACTTC; size: .; J: TRBJ2-7; D: .; V: TRBV20-1
CDR3: CSVRREVNTEAFF; DNA: TGCAGCGTGCGCAGGGAAGTGAACACTGAAGCTTTCTTT; size: .; J: TRBJ1-1; D: .; V: TRBV29-1
CDR3: CASSQDRSGYQPQHF; DNA: TGCGCCAGCAGCCAAGATAGGTCAGGCTATCAGCCCCAGCATTTT; size: .; J: TRBJ1-5; D: .; V: TRBV4-1
CDR3: CASSVLAGGPYEQYF; DNA: TGTGCCAGCAGCGTACTAGCGGGGGGACCCTACGAGCAGTACTTC; size: .; J: TRBJ2-7; D: TRBD2; V: TRBV7-2
CDR3: CASSHRGGQGKNTEAFF; DNA: TGCGCCAGCAGCCACAGGGGAGGACAGGGCAAGAACACTGAAGCTTTCTTT; size: .; J: TRBJ1-1; D: TRBD1; V: TRBV4-3
CDR3: CASSGGAEQYF; DNA: TGTGCCAGCAGCGGGGGGGCCGAGCAGTACTTC; size: .; J: TRBJ2-7; D: .; V: TRBV11-2
CDR3: CASSESPGLNTEAFF; DNA: TGTGCCAGCAGTGAATCACCAGGGTTGAACACTGAAGCTTTCTTT; size: .; J: TRBJ1-1; D: .; V: TRBV2
CDR3: CASSDPGESYEQYF; DNA: TGTGCCAGCAGTGATCCGGGGGAGTCCTACGAGCAGTACTTC; size: .; J: TRBJ2-7; D: .; V: TRBV2
CDR3: CASEGQGGNTIYF; DNA: TGTGCCAGCGAGGGACAAGGGGGAAACACCATATATTTT; size: .; J: TRBJ1-3; D: .; V: TRBV11-3
CDR3: CASSQTSGIPDPNYGYTF; DNA: TGCGCCAGCAGCCAGACGTCAGGTATTCCCGACCCTAACTATGGCTACACCTTC; size: .; J: TRBJ1-2; D: .; V: TRBV4-3
CDR3: CSGYTGVAEAFF; DNA: TGCAGCGGGTACACGGGGGTCGCTGAAGCTTTCTTT; size: .; J: TRBJ1-1; D: .; V: TRBV29-1
CDR3: CASGTPTGGIDSPLHF; DNA: TGTGCCAGCGGTACCCCGACAGGGGGAATTGATTCACCCCTCCACTTT; size: .; J: TRBJ1-6; D: TRBD1; V: TRBV6-6
CDR3: CASSPGAVEQYF; DNA: TGTGCCAGCAGCCCTGGGGCGGTCGAGCAGTACTTC; size: .; J: TRBJ2-7; D: .; V: TRBV7-8
CDR3: CASSQDRNGLYGYTF; DNA: TGCGCCAGCAGCCAAGATCGAAACGGACTGTATGGCTACACCTTC; size: .; J: TRBJ1-2; D: .; V: TRBV4-3
CDR3: CAWSTGDRSFYGYTF; DNA: TGTGCCTGGAGTACGGGGGACAGATCTTTCTATGGCTACACCTTC; size: once; J: TRBJ1-2; D: TRBD1; V: TRBV30
CDR3: CASSLSGLRGRYEQYF; DNA: TGTGCCAGCAGCTTATCCGGCCTTAGGGGGCGGTACGAGCAGTACTTC; size: .; J: TRBJ2-7; D: TRBD1; V: TRBV7-9
CDR3: CASSLRRRGNQPQHF; DNA: TGTGCCAGCAGCTTACGCAGGAGGGGAAATCAGCCCCAGCATTTT; size: .; J: TRBJ1-5; D: .; V: TRBV7-7
CDR3: CSVEGQSGSYEQYF; DNA: TGCAGCGTTGAAGGGCAGTCCGGGTCCTACGAGCAGTACTTC; size: .; J: TRBJ2-7; D: .; V: TRBV29-1
CDR3: CASSSPDWGTNEKLFF; DNA: TGTGCCAGCAGCTCGCCGGACTGGGGAACTAATGAAAAACTGTTTTTT; size: .; J: TRBJ1-4; D: .; V: TRBV7-9
CDR3: CASSLGPGQDFYNEQFF; DNA: TGTGCCAGCAGCTTAGGCCCTGGACAGGATTTTTACAATGAGCAGTTCTTC; size: .; J: TRBJ2-1; D: TRBD1; V: TRBV13
CDR3: CASSTRQGGQPQHF; DNA: TGTGCCAGTAGTACTAGACAGGGTGGACAGCCCCAGCATTTT; size: .; J: TRBJ1-5; D: TRBD1; V: TRBV19
CDR3: CASSWLSDEQYF; DNA: TGTGCCAGCAGCTGGTTGAGTGACGAGCAGTACTTC; size: .; J: TRBJ2-7; D: .; V: TRBV7-2
CDR3: CASSLTISGGSTDTQYF; DNA: TGTGCCAGCAGCTTAACGATTAGCGGGGGAAGCACAGATACGCAGTATTTT; size: .; J: TRBJ2-3; D: TRBD2; V: TRBV7-2
CDR3: CASSPGGEETQYF; DNA: TGTGCCAGCAGTCCAGGGGGCGAAGAGACCCAGTACTTC; size: once; J: TRBJ2-5; D: TRBD1; V: TRBV27
CDR3: CASSLGPRDISTDTQYF; DNA: TGTGCCAGCAGCTTAGGCCCCAGGGACATAAGCACAGATACGCAGTATTTT; size: .; J: TRBJ2-3; D: .; V: TRBV13
CDR3: CASSPASSYNEQFF; DNA: TGCGCCAGCAGCCCCGCTAGCTCCTACAATGAGCAGTTCTTC; size: .; J: TRBJ2-1; D: .; V: TRBV4-3
CDR3: CASSQEQNRPTNYGYTF; DNA: TGCGCCAGCAGCCAAGAGCAGAACAGGCCCACTAACTATGGCTACACCTTC; size: .; J: TRBJ1-2; D: .; V: TRBV4-3
CDR3: CASSLGGGDKTYEQYF; DNA: TGTGCCAGCAGCTTAGGGGGGGGCGATAAGACCTACGAGCAGTACTTC; size: .; J: TRBJ2-7; D: .; V: TRBV11-2
CDR3: CASSFRTENEKLFF; DNA: TGTGCCAGCAGCTTTAGGACAGAGAATGAAAAACTGTTTTTT; size: .; J: TRBJ1-4; D: .; V: TRBV13
CDR3: CASSVDPLYRGHTF; DNA: TGTGCCAGCAGCGTAGATCCCCTTTATCGGGGTCACACCTTC; size: .; J: TRBJ1-2; D: .; V: TRBV9
CDR3: CATESSGYTF; DNA: TGTGCCACTGAGAGCTCTGGCTACACCTTC; size: .; J: TRBJ1-2; D: .; V: TRBV19
CDR3: CASSLREIGTDTQYF; DNA: TGTGCCAGCAGCCTCAGGGAAATCGGGACAGATACGCAGTATTTT; size: .; J: TRBJ2-3; D: .; V: TRBV11-2